This T cell receptor beta chain was recorded in a study of shared clonotypes between healthy human individuals. Turning to the study itself: Each donor's CD8 memory used one plate, CD8 naive two, each CD4 subset three.

Naive CD8 cells, CD45RO-negative and positively selected for CCR7, excluded terminally differentiated effector memory CD45RA+ cells. With regard to this clone: The antigen remains undetermined.

The trim removed 7 bases at V and 15 bases at J, leaving 19 bases unmatched. From germline, CDR1 is MDHEN and CDR2 SYDVKM. CDR3 length: 17 residues. Template for every sorted-subset replicate PCR totaled about 200 ng DNA, approximately 30,000 T cell genomes. Repertoires were generated with immunoSEQ multiplex PCR, while TCRdb's copy carries only in-frame clones and drops some. The sample holds around 1,900,000 clones; roughly 95% are singletons and the top ten take roughly 1.7%. Points from the study as a whole: For naive CD4 cells, 5% to 6.5% of clonotypes were shared across a handful of donors. A generally larger estimated richness was seen in naive subsets than in memory subsets.

The receptor comes from a young man in good health. Some clones in this sample may be carry-over from other donors' samples. The sequenced sample was naive CD8+ T cells from PBMCs. The chain employs TRBV28 and TRBJ2-1; 15 nucleotides align to TRBD2. Written as DNA, the CDR3 is TGTGCCAGCACCTACCGCGGTGGGGCTGGGACTAGCGGGAGGACGTTCTTC. Protein sequence: CASTYRGGAGTSGRTFF.